The source of this T cell receptor (beta chain) is a study of blood T cell repertoires in COVID-19. Study-wide context: The samples span acute and convalescent COVID-19 from the United States, Italy and Spain. The cDNA or gDNA used as material had been derived from T cells, B-cell-depleted T cells, or PBMCs.

In the original analysis: Reference gene primers were amplified, and this amplification served to estimate nucleated cell counts. Measured with immunoSEQ multiplex PCR; TCRdb has only the in-frame clones, and not every one. V and J calls and clone size follow that table, whereas D and trimming were derived from the DNA. Of 200,000 to 250,000 clones in the sample, about 88% were seen once. The ends lost 2 bases at V and 5 bases at J; junction bases unmatched: 6. CDR1 is MNHNS, CDR2 SASEGT, per germline. The CDR3 length is 16 residues. This receptor was obtained from a man between 65 and 85 years old with acute or convalescent COVID-19. The chain couples TRBV6-1 to TRBJ2-1; TRBD2 matches 10 bases. The material sequenced was peripheral blood. CDR3: CASSELAGDGDNEQFF. CDR3 sequence (DNA): TGTGCCAGCAGTGAACTAGCGGGAGATGGGGACAATGAGCAGTTCTTC.